The 10 T cell receptor beta chains below come from one sample, sequenced in a study of T cells in Graves' hyperthyroidism and ophthalmopathy. Amplification targeted TCR beta CDR3 regions from RNA transcripts. Using the HTBI primer set, a first-round RT-PCR was run on the TCR CDR3. MiXCR, applied by TCRdb to the multiplex PCR reads, yields one record per CDR3 protein. The table shows over 450,000 distinct CDR3 sequences, with approximately 15% occurring only once. Material for sequencing was blood. All receptors derive from a woman between 18 and 30 years old with Graves' hyperthyroidism.

This clonotype was detected many times. The gene calls are TRBV2 and TRBJ1-1; D gene unclear. The CDR3 extends over 14 amino acids. CDR1 and CDR2 from the germline V gene are SNHLY and FYNNEI. Trimming removed 3 bases at V and 1 base at J, with 9 bases between. The CDR3 DNA reads as TGTGCCAGCAGTGAGGCAGCGGCGAACACTGAAGCTTTCTTT. This gives the protein CASSEAAANTEAFF.

This clonotype was seen a handful of times. CDR3 sequence reads: CASSPQAPHPKSNQPQHF. For the CDR3, the DNA is TGTGCCAGCTCACCACAGGCCCCACATCCTAAAAGCAATCAGCCCCAGCATTTT. The chain uses TRBV18 and TRBJ1-5; D not certain. The CDR3 has 18 amino acids. Trimming stripped 1 base from V and 1 base from J, with 17 bases between. Per the germline V gene, CDR1 is KGHSH and CDR2 is LQKENI.

This clonotype was seen repeatedly, ten times or more. This chain connects TRBV2 to TRBJ2-7, with TRBD1 matching over 8 bases. Unmatched junction bases numbered 8, after V lost 4 bases and J lost 9 bases. CDR3 length equals 13 residues. The germline CDR1 and CDR2 sequences are SNHLY and FYNNEI. Here the CDR3 reads CASSATPGGRQYF. DNA of the CDR3: TGTGCCAGCAGTGCAACGCCAGGGGGCAGGCAGTACTTC.

V is TRBV2 and J is TRBJ2-7; D is undetermined. CDR3 length equals 13 residues. Trimming shortened V by 6 bases and J by 3 bases, and 12 bases separated the two germline ends. Germline values: CDR1 SNHLY, CDR2 FYNNEI. CDR3 sequence: CASRGPLDYEQYF. CDR3 coding DNA: TGTGCCAGCAGGGGTCCCCTAGACTACGAGCAGTACTTC.

In this sample, this clonotype turned up many times. The gene calls are TRBV24-1 and TRBJ2-1; D is ambiguous. V was clipped by 3 bases and J by 4 bases, with 9 bases between them. Germline V gene sequence: CDR1 KGHDR, CDR2 SFDVKD. The CDR3 loop spans 14 amino acids. The CDR3 DNA reads as TGTGCCACCAGTGATCCAGGACGTTACAATGAGCAGTTCTTC. Amino acid sequence: CATSDPGRYNEQFF.

This clonotype was observed at least ten times. The chain carries TRBV12-3 or TRBV12-4 and TRBJ2-3, with 9 bases aligning to TRBD1. This CDR3 is 13 amino acids long. V gave up 6 bases and J gave up 6 bases; unmatched junction bases: 4. This CDR3 is CASSPGTGDTQYF. The CDR3 region has the DNA TGTGCCAGCAGCCCCGGGACAGGGGATACGCAGTATTTT.

This clonotype was seen ten or more times. The chain combines TRBV10-2 with TRBJ1-1; 8 bases line up with TRBD1. Germline V gene data show CDR1 as WSHSY and CDR2 as SAAADI. The CDR3 spans 16 residues. V trimming: 6 bases; J trimming: 0 bases; junction bases outside the gene matches: 9. The CDR3: CASSGGQGIMNTEAFF. CDR3 nucleotides: TGCGCCAGCAGCGGCGGACAGGGTATCATGAACACTGAAGCTTTCTTT.

A word on this clonotype: Mismatch with germline at one junction end may stem from a read error. The chain is built from TRBV5-1 and TRBJ2-4; D ambiguous. The CDR3 consists of 13 residues. Per germline, CDR1 SGHRS and CDR2 YFSETQ. The CDR3 nucleotides are TGCGCCAGCAGATTGGGCACCAAAAACATTCAGTACTTC. Amino acid sequence: CASRLGTKNIQYF.

This clonotype was picked up many times. This rearrangement joins TRBV6-6 to TRBJ1-1; 8 nucleotides agree with TRBD1. The CDR3 covers 17 residues. CDR1 and CDR2 (germline): MNHNY, SVGAGI (reference sequence). Unmatched junction bases numbered 12, after V lost 2 bases and J lost 4 bases. The CDR3 bases are TGTGCCAGCAGTTACGCTGGATACAGGGGGGGAGGCACTGAAGCTTTCTTT. Amino acids: CASSYAGYRGGGTEAFF.

At least ten counts were recorded for this clonotype. The genes are TRBV6-2 or TRBV6-3 and TRBJ2-7; TRBD2 is a possible D gene (6 bases). The germline V and J ends were trimmed by 6 bases and 4 bases, with 13 bases remaining between them. Germline lookup yields CDR1 MNHEY and CDR2 SVGEGT. CDR3 size: 13 residues. In nucleotides, the CDR3 is TGTGCCAGCAGCCGGGACTCGACTTACGAGCAGTACGTC. It codes for CASSRDSTYEQYV.